The T cell receptor (beta chain) under discussion was sequenced for a study of response to subunit inactivated influenza vaccine. Study-wide findings and caveats: Authors suggested each seasonal influenza vaccination recruits few new T cells.

The CDR3 covers 15 residues. V was cut by 3 bases and J by 0 bases, with 8 bases left in between. The germline V gene encodes CDR1 MNHEY and CDR2 SMNVEV (reference sequence). A single record per CDR3 protein comes from TCRdb applying MiXCR to the RT-PCR reads. The sample carries approximately 250,000 distinct CDR3 sequences, 10% to 15% recorded once. This clonotype was counted ten times or more. Its antigen is unknown. This specimen was non-naive T cells sorted from PBMCs, taken less than 15 days before vaccination. The source of this sequence is a man in his fifties or sixties who received an inactivated influenza vaccine. This chain joins TRBV27 and TRBJ1-4; D unclear. The CDR3 sequence is CASSFGGATNEKLFF. DNA of the CDR3: TGTGCCAGCAGTTTCGGTGGAGCAACTAATGAAAAACTGTTTTTT. The complete variable domain, with remaining parts taken from reference TRBV27 and TRBJ1-4, reads EAQVTQNPRYLITVTGKKLTVTCSQNMNHEYMSWYRQDPGLGLRQIYYSMNVEVTDKGDVPEGYKVSRKEKRNFPLILESPSPNQTSLYFCASSFGGATNEKLFFGSGTQLSVL.